These 14 T cell receptor beta chains were sequenced from one sample in a study of blood T cell repertoires in COVID-19. Here immunoSEQ multiplex PCR was the method, and the copy in TCRdb shows in-frame clones only, minus some. The sample holds roughly 180,000 clones, more than 75% seen once. The sample was peripheral blood. These receptors were taken from a woman between 50 and 59 years old with COVID-19, enrolled during active disease.

The chain employs TRBV30 and TRBJ2-5, with D hard to call. V shed 2 bases and J shed 5 bases, with 12 bases lying between them. This CDR3 comprises 13 residues. Per germline, CDR1 GTSNPN and CDR2 SVGIG (reference sequence). The CDR3 region has the DNA TGTGCCTGGAGTTTACAGTTACGGGAGACCCAGTACTTC. As protein: CAWSLQLRETQYF.

The J gene is TRBJ2-2, the V gene TRBV4-3; no definite D call. There are 18 residues in the CDR3. Between the trimmed V and J ends, which lost 0 bases and 4 bases, there was a span of 18 bases. CDR1 and CDR2 from the germline V gene are LGHNA and YSLEER. The CDR3 DNA is TGCGCCAGCAGCCAAGATCCCCCTAAGGCCCGGAGCACCGGGGAGCTGTTTTTT. Its protein is CASSQDPPKARSTGELFF.

V is TRBV30 and J is TRBJ2-3, with D uncertain. V was shortened by 4 bases and J by 0 bases, with 11 bases between the two germline ends. CDR1 GTSNPN and CDR2 SVGIG come from the germline V gene (reference sequence). The length of the CDR3 is 14 residues. The CDR3 is CAWNPALSTDTQYF. The CDR3 DNA is TGTGCCTGGAATCCAGCGTTAAGCACAGATACGCAGTATTTT.

V is TRBV19 and J is TRBJ2-6; D unclear. V was pared by 5 bases and J by 1 base, with 15 bases between. The CDR3 has 17 residues. The germline V gene encodes CDR1 LNHDA and CDR2 SQIVND (reference sequence). The CDR3 protein is CASSPGSLRSGANVLTF. In nucleotides, the CDR3 is TGTGCCAGTAGTCCCGGGTCTCTTCGGTCTGGGGCCAACGTCCTGACTTTC.

This clone was seen once. The V gene is TRBV6-5, the J gene TRBJ1-1; 8 bases line up with TRBD1. CDR1 is MNHEY, CDR2 SVGAGI, per germline. The CDR3 consists of 15 residues. After removal of 3 bases from V and 11 bases from J, the junction contained 14 bases not matched to a gene. CDR3 in DNA: TGTGCCAGCAGTTATCTCACAGGGGGTGGTTTGCGTGCTTTCTTT. Translated, it gives CASSYLTGGGLRAFF.

This sequence joins TRBV6-2 or TRBV6-3 and TRBJ2-7; 9 positions match TRBD1. The germline CDR1 and CDR2 sequences are MNHEY and SVGEGT. The CDR3 length is 14 residues. Unmatched junction bases numbered 7, after V lost 4 bases and J lost 6 bases. CDR3 sequence: CASSSGTGLGEQYF. The CDR3, as DNA: TGTGCCAGCAGTTCCGGGACAGGGTTAGGCGAGCAGTACTTC.

The chain joins TRBV5-4 to TRBJ2-7; 7 nucleotides line up with TRBD1. CDR1 is SGHNT and CDR2 is YYREEE in the germline V gene (reference sequence). The CDR3 contains 12 residues. Germline trimming cut 4 bases from V and 7 bases from J; bases unmatched to any gene: 5. The chain's CDR3 is CASSADRTEQYF. Written as DNA, the CDR3 is TGTGCCAGCAGCGCGGACAGGACTGAGCAGTACTTC.

CDR3 sequence reads: CASSPSGTGGRGYYGYTF. In DNA form, the CDR3 reads TGTGCCAGCAGTCCCTCGGGGACAGGGGGCAGGGGCTACTATGGCTACACCTTC. This chain connects TRBV28 to TRBJ1-2, with TRBD1 matching 12 bases. Germline V gene lookup returns CDR1 MDHEN and CDR2 SYDVKM. V lost 5 bases and J lost 3; bases outside the gene matches: 13. CDR3 length: 18 residues.

CDR3 nucleotides: TGTGCCAGCAGCCGAATGTTCACAGGGGGGACCTACAATGAGCAGTTCTTC. Residues: CASSRMFTGGTYNEQFF. The chain carries TRBV4-2 and TRBJ2-1, with 8 bases identical to TRBD1. Germline V gene data show CDR1 as LGHNA and CDR2 as YNFKEQ. V lost 4 bases to trimming and J lost 2 bases; unmatched junction nucleotides: 10. The CDR3 runs 17 residues.

The rearrangement uses TRBV18 and TRBJ1-6, with 7 bases aligning to TRBD1. This CDR3 has 15 amino acids. The ends lost 3 bases at V and 3 bases at J; junction bases unmatched: 2. The germline CDR1 and CDR2 sequences are KGHSH and LQKENI. The CDR3 is CASSPWDSYNSPLHF. The CDR3 DNA is TGTGCCAGCTCACCCTGGGACAGCTATAATTCACCCCTCCACTTT.

This clone has just one count. The V and J genes are TRBV19 and TRBJ2-1; the D gene is possibly TRBD1 (6 bases). The CDR3 consists of 15 residues. In germline, CDR1 is LNHDA, CDR2 SQIVND (reference sequence). V lost 6 bases and J 2 bases, leaving 14 bases between the germline ends. This CDR3 is CASRVRGETYNEQFF. In DNA, the CDR3 is TGTGCCAGTAGAGTCAGGGGCGAAACCTACAATGAGCAGTTCTTC. Complete variable domain (other parts from reference TRBV19 and TRBJ2-1): DGGITQSPKYLFRKEGQNVTLSCEQNLNHDAMYWYRQDPGQGLRLIYYSQIVNDFQKGDIAEGYSVSREKKESFPLTVTSAQKNPTAFYLCASRVRGETYNEQFFGPGTRLTVL.

This clone was observed a handful of times. This CDR3 is CASSQATGVTGELFF. The CDR3 DNA reads TGTGCCAGCAGTCAGGCGACAGGGGTCACCGGGGAGCTGTTTTTT. This rearrangement joins TRBV6-2 or TRBV6-3 to TRBJ2-2, with 8 bases aligning to TRBD1. Germline lookup yields CDR1 MNHEY and CDR2 SVGEGT. V was pared by 5 bases and J by 4 bases, with 6 bases of the junction left unmatched. The CDR3 loop spans 15 amino acids.

The chain joins TRBV21-1 to TRBJ2-5; TRBD2, the table's D call, was not compared with the DNA. TRBV21-1 is deemed a pseudogene. The CDR3 has 18 residues. CDR3 nucleotide sequence: TGTGCCAGCAGCAAAAGATTTTTGCAGACCCGAAGGAGGGTGACCCAGTACTTC. Its translation is CASSKRFLQTRRRVTQYF.

The chain employs TRBV19 and TRBJ1-4; 8 bases agree with TRBD1. J lost 8 bases, V lost 3 bases, and 5 bases had no gene match. Looked up from germline, CDR1 is LNHDA and CDR2 is SQIVND (reference sequence). This CDR3 region has 14 residues. The DNA of the CDR3 is TGTGCCAGTAGTATTACAGGGGGAGGAGAAAAACTGTTTTTT. Its protein product is CASSITGGGEKLFF.